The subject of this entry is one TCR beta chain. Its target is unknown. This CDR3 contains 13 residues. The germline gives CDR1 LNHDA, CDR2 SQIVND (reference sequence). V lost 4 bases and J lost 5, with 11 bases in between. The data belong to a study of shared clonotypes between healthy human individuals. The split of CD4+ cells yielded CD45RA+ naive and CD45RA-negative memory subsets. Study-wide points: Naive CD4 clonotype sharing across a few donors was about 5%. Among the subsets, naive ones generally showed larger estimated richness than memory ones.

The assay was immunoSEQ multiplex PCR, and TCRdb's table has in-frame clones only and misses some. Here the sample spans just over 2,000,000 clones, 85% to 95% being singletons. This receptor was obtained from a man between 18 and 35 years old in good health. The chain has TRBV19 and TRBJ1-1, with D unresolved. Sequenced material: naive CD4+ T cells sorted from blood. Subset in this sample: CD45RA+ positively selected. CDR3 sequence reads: CASSNVLGTEAFF. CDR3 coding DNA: TGTGCCAGTAGTAATGTGTTGGGGACTGAAGCTTTCTTT.